This entry lists 12 T cell receptor beta chains sequenced from one sample in a study of cytomegalovirus exposure and HLA in healthy donors. The protocol was immunoSEQ multiplex PCR, while the TCRdb copy is restricted to in-frame clones and leaves out a portion. Here the sample spans about 160,000 clones, around nine tenths being singletons. The sequenced material came from PBMCs. The receptors stem from a woman aged 18-29 years in good health and CMV-seropositive.

This chain uses TRBV11-3 with TRBJ2-7, with D possibly matching TRBD2 (5 bases). Trimming shortened V by 3 bases and J by 6 bases, and 18 bases separated the two germline ends. Germline V gene sequence: CDR1 SGHNT, CDR2 YENEEA. This CDR3 has 15 amino acids. The CDR3 region is CASSLVGSEGIEQYF. The CDR3 bases are TGTGCCAGCAGCTTGGTGGGATCTGAGGGTATCGAGCAGTACTTC.

The J gene is TRBJ2-2, the V gene TRBV19, with TRBD2 identical over 12 bases. The J segment lost 2 bases and the V segment lost 2 bases, leaving 3 bases of the junction unmatched. The CDR3 consists of 17 residues. The germline V gene has CDR1 LNHDA and CDR2 SQIVND (reference sequence). CDR3 protein: CASSIIGLAGNTGELFF. The CDR3 region has the DNA TGTGCCAGTAGTATAATTGGACTAGCGGGAAACACCGGGGAGCTGTTTTTT.

The chain is built from TRBV18 and TRBJ1-1; no clear D gene. The CDR3 is 14 residues long. Trimming left V 3 bases short and J 0 bases short, with 8 bases between. The germline V gene encodes CDR1 KGHSH and CDR2 LQKENI. The CDR3 nucleotides are TGTGCCAGCTCACCCGACTTAATGAACACTGAAGCTTTCTTT. This codes for CASSPDLMNTEAFF.

The chain uses TRBV27 and TRBJ2-7; D is ambiguous. Trimming left V 0 bases short and J 2 bases short, with 5 bases between. The CDR3 is 13 amino acids. CDR1 and CDR2 (germline): MNHEY, SMNVEV (reference sequence). This chain's CDR3 is CASSLSAPYEQYF. Written as DNA, the CDR3 is TGTGCCAGCAGTTTATCGGCCCCCTACGAGCAGTACTTC.

This chain joins TRBV19 and TRBJ2-7; D perhaps matches TRBD2 (6 bases). This CDR3 spans 16 amino acids. V lost 5 bases and J lost 0, with 17 bases in between. The germline V gene encodes CDR1 LNHDA and CDR2 SQIVND (reference sequence). CDR3 residues: CASSPQGGTSSYEQYF. The CDR3 DNA reads as TGTGCCAGTAGTCCCCAGGGCGGGACGAGCTCCTACGAGCAGTACTTC.

This chain links TRBV5-1 with TRBJ2-7; possibly TRBD1 for D (6 bases). The V gene's germline CDR1 is SGHRS and CDR2 YFSETQ. The CDR3 contains 15 residues. Trimming took off 4 bases at V and 5 bases at J, with 19 bases between the two ends. The CDR3: CASSVTSGTLNEQYF. The DNA of the CDR3 is TGCGCCAGCAGCGTAACCTCCGGGACACTTAACGAGCAGTACTTC. The full variable domain, in which reference TRBV5-1 and TRBJ2-7 provide the parts outside the CDR3, is KAGVTQTPRYLIKTRGQQVTLSCSPISGHRSVSWYQQTPGQGLQFLFEYFSETQRNKGNFPGRFSGRQFSNSRSEMNVSTLELGDSALYLCASSVTSGTLNEQYFGPGTRLTVT.

The chain uses TRBV29-1 and TRBJ1-2, with 7 bases matching TRBD1. Germline values: CDR1 SQVTM, CDR2 ANQGSEA. The CDR3 sequence is 13 residues long. V dropped 3 bases and J dropped 8; count of bases not matched to a gene: 9. The CDR3 loop reads CSVEGTGERGYTF. CDR3 in DNA: TGCAGCGTTGAGGGTACAGGGGAGAGGGGCTACACCTTC.

The genes are TRBV5-1 and TRBJ2-1; possibly TRBD2 for D (6 bases). Germline V gives CDR1 SGHRS, CDR2 YFSETQ. V was clipped by 3 bases and J by 5 bases, with 18 bases between them. The CDR3 is 16 amino acids. The CDR3 DNA reads as TGCGCCAGCAGCTCCGACGGGGGTAGCGGAAACAATGAGCAGTTCTTC. Translation: CASSSDGGSGNNEQFF. Variable domain in full (rest from reference TRBV5-1 and TRBJ2-1): KAGVTQTPRYLIKTRGQQVTLSCSPISGHRSVSWYQQTPGQGLQFLFEYFSETQRNKGNFPGRFSGRQFSNSRSEMNVSTLELGDSALYLCASSSDGGSGNNEQFFGPGTRLTVL.

The chain uses TRBV6-5 and TRBJ1-2; maybe TRBD1 (6 bases). The CDR3 spans 12 residues. Germline V gene sequence: CDR1 MNHEY, CDR2 SVGAGI. V lost 5 bases to trimming and J lost 6 bases, with 10 bases between them. The CDR3 loop is CASSPGVHGYTF. The CDR3 region has the DNA TGTGCCAGCAGTCCAGGGGTCCATGGCTACACCTTC.

The rearrangement links TRBV11-2 to TRBJ2-7, with 9 nucleotides matching TRBD1. J lost 4 bases, V lost 4 bases, and 5 bases had no gene match. In germline, CDR1 is SGHAT, CDR2 FQNNGV. CDR3 size: 14 residues. The CDR3 reads CASSYDRGVYEQYF. DNA for the CDR3: TGTGCCAGCAGCTACGACAGGGGGGTTTACGAGCAGTACTTC. Drawing the rest from reference TRBV11-2 and TRBJ2-7, the complete variable domain is EAGVAQSPRYKIIEKRQSVAFWCNPISGHATLYWYQQILGQGPKLLIQFQNNGVVDDSQLPKDRFSAERLKGVDSTLKIQPAKLEDSAVYLCASSYDRGVYEQYFGPGTRLTVT.

The chain joins TRBV5-1 to TRBJ2-7; 12 nucleotides agree with TRBD1. The CDR3 runs 16 residues. Germline values: CDR1 SGHRS, CDR2 YFSETQ. The junction had 10 bases not matched to a gene; V was cut back by 3 bases and J by 6 bases. The CDR3: CASSSSPGQGAFEQYF. In nucleotides, the CDR3 is TGCGCCAGCAGCTCTTCTCCGGGACAGGGGGCATTCGAGCAGTACTTC.

The chain has TRBV7-3 and TRBJ2-5; 8 bases match TRBD1. In germline, CDR1 is SGHTA, CDR2 FQGTGA. The CDR3 extends over 14 amino acids. V dropped 2 bases and J dropped 5; count of bases not matched to a gene: 4. The CDR3: CASSLGTGPETQYF. DNA for the CDR3: TGTGCCAGCAGCTTAGGGACAGGCCCTGAGACCCAGTACTTC.